A single T cell receptor beta chain is shown here with its context. Its target is unknown. The record originates from a study of cytotoxic CD8 clonotypes in ibrutinib-treated CLL. Study-wide findings and caveats: Sampling times, which were not matched between the groups, differed between sustained-remission patients and progressing patients.

Generated by immunoSEQ multiplex PCR, the TCRdb table keeps only in-frame clones and is missing some. The profile covers about 40,000 clones, with about three quarters appearing a single time and 9.5% to 13% taken by the ten largest. PBMCs that had been cryopreserved were the source of about 2 micrograms of genomic DNA for TCR beta libraries. J gave up 3 bases and V 10 bases, and 11 bases lay outside the gene matches. The CDR3 is made up of 14 amino acids. From germline, CDR1 is MNHEY and CDR2 SVGAGI. The source of this sequence is a human donor with chronic lymphocytic leukemia. The chain recombines TRBV6-5 with TRBJ2-7, with 8 nucleotides matching TRBD2. The sample consisted of PBMCs, taken at disease progression, from a patient treated with ibrutinib. The CDR3 DNA is TGTGCCACGACGAGCGGGAGTGAATTCTACGAGCAGTACTTC. Translated, it gives CATTSGSEFYEQYF.